The text below deals with one T cell receptor beta chain. Antigen specificity is unknown. Per germline, CDR1 SGHRS and CDR2 YFSETQ. The CDR3 consists of 15 residues. J was trimmed by 0 bases and V by 4 bases; bases with no gene match: 3. These data originate in a study of T cell responses to AZD1222 COVID-19 vaccine. Study-wide results and caveats: Repertoires were obtained only post-peak T cell response.

Second-dose timings of about 4 or about 12 weeks were pooled. TCRdb's copy holds only in-frame clones and misses some; the assay was immunoSEQ multiplex PCR. The sample records 28,000 or so clones, around 90% being singletons. The sample in question was peripheral blood, obtained 28 days after the second AZD1222 dose. The J gene is TRBJ2-3, the V gene TRBV5-1, with 9 nucleotides matching TRBD1. This receptor was taken from an adult who received the AZD1222 COVID-19 vaccine. The CDR3 is CASSTGTGSTDTQYF. CDR3 sequence (DNA): TGCGCCAGCAGCACGGGGACAGGGAGCACAGATACGCAGTATTTT.